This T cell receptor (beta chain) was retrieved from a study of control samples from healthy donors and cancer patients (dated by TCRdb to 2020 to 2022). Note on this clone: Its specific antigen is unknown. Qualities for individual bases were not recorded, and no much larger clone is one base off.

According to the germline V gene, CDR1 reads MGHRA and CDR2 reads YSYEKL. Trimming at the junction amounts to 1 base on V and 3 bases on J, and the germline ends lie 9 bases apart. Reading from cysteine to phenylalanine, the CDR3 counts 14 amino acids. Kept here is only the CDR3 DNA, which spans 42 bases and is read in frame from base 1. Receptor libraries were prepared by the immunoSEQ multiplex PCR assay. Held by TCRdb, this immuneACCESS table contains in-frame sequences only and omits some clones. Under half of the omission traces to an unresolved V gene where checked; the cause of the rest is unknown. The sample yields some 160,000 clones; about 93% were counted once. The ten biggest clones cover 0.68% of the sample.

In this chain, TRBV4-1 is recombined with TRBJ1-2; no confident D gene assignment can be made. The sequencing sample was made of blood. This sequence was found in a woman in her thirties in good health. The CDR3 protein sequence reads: CASSQGDGDYGYTF. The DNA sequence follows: TGCGCCAGCAGCCAAGGTGACGGTGACTATGGCTACACCTTC.